These T cell receptor beta chains were read from a single sample in a study of cytomegalovirus exposure and HLA in healthy donors. TCRdb's table, derived via immunoSEQ multiplex PCR, lists solely in-frame clones and lacks some. The sample contains a few hundred thousand clones, about 86% of which appear only once. The sequenced sample consisted of PBMCs. The source of these receptors is a woman aged 18-29 years in good health and CMV-seronegative. CDR3s include the opening cysteine and the closing phenylalanine or tryptophan. The order of the fields is D gene, J gene, V gene, clone size, CDR3 protein, CDR3 DNA. A D gene is named only where the DNA matches it firmly. Not all rows give a size; the values are once, few, many and, for expanded clones, a class.

d_gene: .
j_gene: TRBJ2-7
v_gene: TRBV21-1
abundance: .
CDR3aa: CASSVSVLSGQYF
CDR3nt: TGTGCCAGCAGCGTCTCGGTACTTAGTGGGCAGTACTTC

d_gene: TRBD2
j_gene: TRBJ2-2
v_gene: TRBV29-1
abundance: .
CDR3aa: CSVEVGAAGVVPVDPGELFF
CDR3nt: TGCAGCGTTGAAGTAGGGGCAGCGGGAGTCGTTCCGGTAGATCCCGGGGAGCTGTTTTTT

d_gene: .
j_gene: TRBJ1-1
v_gene: TRBV30
abundance: .
CDR3aa: CAWSVGGEAFF
CDR3nt: TGTGCCTGGAGTGTGGGGGGTGAAGCTTTCTTT

d_gene: TRBD1
j_gene: TRBJ1-5
v_gene: TRBV2
abundance: .
CDR3aa: CASSLEGAAYSNQPQHF
CDR3nt: TGTGCCAGCAGTTTGGAGGGGGCAGCTTATAGCAATCAGCCCCAGCATTTT

d_gene: TRBD2
j_gene: TRBJ2-7
v_gene: TRBV19
abundance: .
CDR3aa: CASSIWASGSYEQYF
CDR3nt: TGTGCCAGTAGTATATGGGCTAGCGGTTCCTACGAGCAGTACTTC

d_gene: .
j_gene: TRBJ1-1
v_gene: TRBV30
abundance: .
CDR3aa: CAWISVRGIGAFF
CDR3nt: TGTGCCTGGATTAGTGTGAGGGGGATCGGAGCTTTCTTT

d_gene: TRBD2
j_gene: TRBJ2-1
v_gene: TRBV14
abundance: .
CDR3aa: CASSQESGRYNEQFF
CDR3nt: TGTGCCAGCAGCCAAGAGAGCGGGAGGTACAATGAGCAGTTCTTC

d_gene: .
j_gene: TRBJ2-7
v_gene: TRBV6-6
abundance: .
CDR3aa: CASSYPGDEQYF
CDR3nt: TGTGCCAGCAGTTACCCAGGGGACGAGCAGTACTTC

d_gene: .
j_gene: TRBJ1-2
v_gene: TRBV27
abundance: .
CDR3aa: CASSSPSRQVGHGYTF
CDR3nt: TGTGCCAGCAGTTCACCCTCCCGACAGGTCGGTCATGGCTACACCTTC

d_gene: TRBD1
j_gene: TRBJ2-7
v_gene: TRBV28
abundance: .
CDR3aa: CASAGTGSGGGYEQYF
CDR3nt: TGTGCCAGCGCCGGGACAGGGAGTGGAGGGGGCTACGAGCAGTACTTC

d_gene: .
j_gene: TRBJ1-1
v_gene: TRBV30
abundance: .
CDR3aa: CACDDGGAFF
CDR3nt: TGTGCCTGTGATGATGGGGGGGCTTTCTTT

d_gene: TRBD1
j_gene: TRBJ1-1
v_gene: TRBV6-1
abundance: few
CDR3aa: CASRGQGRTEAFF
CDR3nt: TGTGCCAGCAGGGGACAGGGCCGAACTGAAGCTTTCTTT

d_gene: .
j_gene: TRBJ2-7
v_gene: TRBV4-3
abundance: .
CDR3aa: CASSQDSRNPYEQYF
CDR3nt: TGCGCCAGCAGCCAAGATTCCAGGAATCCCTACGAGCAGTACTTC

d_gene: TRBD1
j_gene: TRBJ1-1
v_gene: TRBV6-4
abundance: few
CDR3aa: CASRGDSGMNTEAFF
CDR3nt: TGTGCCAGCAGAGGGGACAGTGGCATGAACACTGAAGCTTTCTTT

d_gene: .
j_gene: TRBJ2-2
v_gene: TRBV5-1
abundance: .
CDR3aa: CASSRTGQNTGELFF
CDR3nt: TGCGCCAGCAGCCGCACTGGACAGAACACCGGGGAGCTGTTTTTT

d_gene: .
j_gene: TRBJ1-2
v_gene: TRBV30
abundance: .
CDR3aa: CAWRPPGSRGYTF
CDR3nt: TGTGCCTGGAGACCTCCAGGGTCTCGCGGCTACACCTTC

d_gene: .
j_gene: TRBJ2-6
v_gene: TRBV6-5
abundance: .
CDR3aa: CASRSLERRANVLTF
CDR3nt: TGTGCCAGCAGGTCCTTAGAGCGAAGGGCCAACGTCCTGACTTTC

d_gene: .
j_gene: TRBJ1-1
v_gene: TRBV13
abundance: .
CDR3aa: CASSVGVRYTEAFF
CDR3nt: TGTGCCAGCAGCGTCGGGGTCCGGTACACTGAAGCTTTCTTT

d_gene: .
j_gene: TRBJ2-5
v_gene: TRBV18
abundance: .
CDR3aa: CASSPNREETQYF
CDR3nt: TGTGCCAGCTCACCAAACAGGGAAGAGACCCAGTACTTC

d_gene: .
j_gene: TRBJ2-7
v_gene: TRBV6-5
abundance: .
CDR3aa: CASSYPLGSSYEQYF
CDR3nt: TGTGCCAGCAGTTACCCCCTAGGGAGCTCCTACGAGCAGTACTTC

d_gene: TRBD1
j_gene: TRBJ2-7
v_gene: TRBV6-5
abundance: .
CDR3aa: CASSYMGQDYYEQYF
CDR3nt: TGTGCCAGCAGTTACATGGGACAGGACTACTACGAGCAGTACTTC

d_gene: TRBD2
j_gene: TRBJ2-1
v_gene: TRBV7-6
abundance: .
CDR3aa: CASSLATSGRRNEQFF
CDR3nt: TGTGCCAGCAGCTTAGCTACTAGCGGGAGGCGCAATGAGCAGTTCTTC

d_gene: TRBD2
j_gene: TRBJ2-7
v_gene: TRBV9
abundance: few
CDR3aa: CASSAHPASGFYEQYF
CDR3nt: TGTGCCAGCAGCGCCCACCCAGCTAGCGGTTTCTACGAGCAGTACTTC

d_gene: .
j_gene: TRBJ2-7
v_gene: TRBV27
abundance: .
CDR3aa: CASSLGREAYEQYF
CDR3nt: TGTGCCAGCAGTTTGGGCAGGGAGGCCTACGAGCAGTACTTC

d_gene: .
j_gene: TRBJ1-1
v_gene: TRBV18
abundance: .
CDR3aa: CASSQTPPGEAFF
CDR3nt: TGTGCCAGCTCACAGACACCGCCCGGAGAAGCTTTCTTT

d_gene: TRBD2
j_gene: TRBJ2-1
v_gene: TRBV4-3
abundance: .
CDR3aa: CASSQEVTSGWYNEQFF
CDR3nt: TGCGCCAGCAGCCAAGAGGTAACTAGCGGGTGGTACAATGAGCAGTTCTTC

d_gene: .
j_gene: TRBJ1-1
v_gene: TRBV27
abundance: .
CDR3aa: CASSLKGTGTEAFF
CDR3nt: TGTGCCAGCAGTTTAAAGGGTACAGGCACTGAAGCTTTCTTT

d_gene: TRBD2
j_gene: TRBJ2-2
v_gene: TRBV27
abundance: .
CDR3aa: CASSYSGGSITGELFF
CDR3nt: TGTGCCAGCAGTTATAGCGGGGGGTCAATTACCGGGGAGCTGTTTTTT

d_gene: TRBD2
j_gene: TRBJ2-3
v_gene: TRBV27
abundance: .
CDR3aa: CASSLLSLAGPTDTQYF
CDR3nt: TGTGCCAGCAGTTTATTATCCCTAGCGGGGCCCACAGATACGCAGTATTTT

d_gene: .
j_gene: TRBJ2-7
v_gene: TRBV27
abundance: .
CDR3aa: CASSFPRGGTYEQYF
CDR3nt: TGTGCCAGCAGTTTCCCCAGGGGCGGCACCTACGAGCAGTACTTC

d_gene: TRBD1
j_gene: TRBJ2-7
v_gene: TRBV5-1
abundance: .
CDR3aa: CASSWTGGYEQYF
CDR3nt: TGCGCCAGCAGCTGGACAGGGGGCTACGAGCAGTACTTC

d_gene: .
j_gene: TRBJ2-1
v_gene: TRBV1
abundance: .
CDR3aa: CTSSRDSLRIF
CDR3nt: TGCACCAGCAGTCGGGACAGCTTAAGGATCTTC

d_gene: TRBD1
j_gene: TRBJ2-3
v_gene: TRBV11-3
abundance: .
CDR3aa: CASSSPGTGKDTQYF
CDR3nt: TGTGCCAGCAGCTCCCCGGGGACAGGGAAAGATACGCAGTATTTT